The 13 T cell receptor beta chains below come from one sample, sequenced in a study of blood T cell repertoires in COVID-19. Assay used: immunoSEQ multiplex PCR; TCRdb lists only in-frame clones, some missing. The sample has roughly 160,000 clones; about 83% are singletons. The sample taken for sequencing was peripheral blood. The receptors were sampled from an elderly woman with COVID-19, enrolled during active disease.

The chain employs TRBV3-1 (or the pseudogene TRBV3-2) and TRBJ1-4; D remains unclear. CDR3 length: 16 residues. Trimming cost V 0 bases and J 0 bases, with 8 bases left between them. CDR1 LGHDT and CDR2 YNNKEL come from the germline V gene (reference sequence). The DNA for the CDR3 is TGTGCCAGCAGCCAAGACAGGTGTACAACTAATGAAAAACTGTTTTTT. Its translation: CASSQDRCTTNEKLFF.

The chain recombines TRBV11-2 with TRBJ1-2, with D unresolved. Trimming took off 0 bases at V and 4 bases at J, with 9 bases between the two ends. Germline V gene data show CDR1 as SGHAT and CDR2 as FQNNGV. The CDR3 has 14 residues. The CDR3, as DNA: TGTGCCAGCAGCTTAGATAGTTCCTCCTATGGCTACACCTTC. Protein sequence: CASSLDSSSYGYTF. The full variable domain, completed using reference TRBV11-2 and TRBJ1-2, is EAGVAQSPRYKIIEKRQSVAFWCNPISGHATLYWYQQILGQGPKLLIQFQNNGVVDDSQLPKDRFSAERLKGVDSTLKIQPAKLEDSAVYLCASSLDSSSYGYTFGSGTRLTVV.

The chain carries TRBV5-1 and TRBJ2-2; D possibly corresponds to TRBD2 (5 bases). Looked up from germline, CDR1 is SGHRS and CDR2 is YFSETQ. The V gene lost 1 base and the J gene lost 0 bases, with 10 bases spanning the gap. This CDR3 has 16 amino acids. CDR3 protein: CASSLRVGTNTGELFF. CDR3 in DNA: TGCGCCAGCAGCTTGCGGGTCGGGACGAACACCGGGGAGCTGTTTTTT. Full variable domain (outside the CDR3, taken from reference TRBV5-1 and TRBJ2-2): KAGVTQTPRYLIKTRGQQVTLSCSPISGHRSVSWYQQTPGQGLQFLFEYFSETQRNKGNFPGRFSGRQFSNSRSEMNVSTLELGDSALYLCASSLRVGTNTGELFFGEGSRLTVL.

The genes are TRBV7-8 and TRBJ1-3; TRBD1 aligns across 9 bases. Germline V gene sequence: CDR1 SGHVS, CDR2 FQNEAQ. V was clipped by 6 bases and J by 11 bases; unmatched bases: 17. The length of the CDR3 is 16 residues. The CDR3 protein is CASRSDRGATFGPIYF. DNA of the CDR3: TGTGCCAGCAGATCCGACAGGGGGGCCACGTTTGGGCCCATATATTTT.

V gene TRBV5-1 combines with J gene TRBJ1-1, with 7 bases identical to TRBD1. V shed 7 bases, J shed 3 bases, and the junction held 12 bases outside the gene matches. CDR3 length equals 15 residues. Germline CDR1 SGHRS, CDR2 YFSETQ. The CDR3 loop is CASGSQGRKDTEAFF. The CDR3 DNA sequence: TGCGCCAGCGGATCACAGGGGCGCAAAGACACTGAAGCTTTCTTT.

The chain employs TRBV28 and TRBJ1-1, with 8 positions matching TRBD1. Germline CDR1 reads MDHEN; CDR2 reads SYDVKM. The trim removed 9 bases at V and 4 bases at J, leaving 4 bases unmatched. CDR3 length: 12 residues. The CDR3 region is CASTDRGTEAFF. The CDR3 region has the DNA TGTGCCAGTACCGACAGGGGCACTGAAGCTTTCTTT.

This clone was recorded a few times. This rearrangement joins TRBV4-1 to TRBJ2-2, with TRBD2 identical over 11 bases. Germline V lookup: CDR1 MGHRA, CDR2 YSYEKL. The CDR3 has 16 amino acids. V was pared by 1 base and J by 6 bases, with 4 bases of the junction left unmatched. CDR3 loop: CASSQVRLAGPGELFF. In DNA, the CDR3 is TGCGCCAGCAGCCAAGTTAGACTAGCGGGACCCGGGGAGCTGTTTTTT.

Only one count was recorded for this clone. In DNA, the CDR3 is TGTGCCAGCAGTTTGGGGGGGGATAGCAATCAGCCCCAGCATTTT. Translation gives CASSLGGDSNQPQHF. This chain connects TRBV28 to TRBJ1-5; tentative D call: TRBD1 (5 bases). Looked up from germline, CDR1 is MDHEN and CDR2 is SYDVKM. This CDR3 region has 15 residues. V was cut by 3 bases and J by 0 bases, with 9 bases left in between.

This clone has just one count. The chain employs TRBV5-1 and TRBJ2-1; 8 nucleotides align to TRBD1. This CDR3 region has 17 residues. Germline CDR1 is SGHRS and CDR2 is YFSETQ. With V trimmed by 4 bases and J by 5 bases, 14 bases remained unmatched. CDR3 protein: CASSPGYRGSGDNEQFF. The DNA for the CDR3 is TGCGCCAGCAGCCCGGGCTACAGGGGGTCTGGCGACAATGAGCAGTTCTTC.

In DNA, the CDR3 is TGTGCCAGCTCACCCCTAGCGGGGGGGAGCTCCTACAATGAGCAGTTCTTC. This codes for CASSPLAGGSSYNEQFF. The gene calls are TRBV18 and TRBJ2-1; 12 bases are shared with TRBD2. Trimming cost V 3 bases and J 0 bases; bases outside gene matches: 3. In germline, CDR1 is KGHSH, CDR2 LQKENI. This CDR3 is 17 amino acids long.

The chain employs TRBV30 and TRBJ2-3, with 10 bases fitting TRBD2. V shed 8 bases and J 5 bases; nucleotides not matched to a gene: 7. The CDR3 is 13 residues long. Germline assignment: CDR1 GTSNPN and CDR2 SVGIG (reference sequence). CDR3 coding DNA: TGTGCCCACCAGCGGGGGGGCGGAGATACGCAGTATTTT. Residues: CAHQRGGGDTQYF. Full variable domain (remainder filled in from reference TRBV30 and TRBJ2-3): SQTIHQWPATLVQPVGSPLSLECTVEGTSNPNLYWYRQAAGRGLQLLFYSVGIGQISSEVPQNLSASRPQDRQFILSSKKLLLSDSGFYLCAHQRGGGDTQYFGPGTRLTVL.

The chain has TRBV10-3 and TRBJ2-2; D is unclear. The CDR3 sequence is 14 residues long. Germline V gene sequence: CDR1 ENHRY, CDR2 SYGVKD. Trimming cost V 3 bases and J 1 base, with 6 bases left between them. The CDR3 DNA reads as TGTGCCATCAGTGAAAACGGGAACACCGGGGAGCTGTTTTTT. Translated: CAISENGNTGELFF.

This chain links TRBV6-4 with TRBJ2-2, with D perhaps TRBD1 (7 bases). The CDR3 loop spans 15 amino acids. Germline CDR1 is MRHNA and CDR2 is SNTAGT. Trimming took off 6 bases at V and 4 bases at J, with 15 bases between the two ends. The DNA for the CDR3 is TGTGCCAGCAGATCGGGGGACAGCCCCACCGGGGAGCTGTTTTTT. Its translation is CASRSGDSPTGELFF.